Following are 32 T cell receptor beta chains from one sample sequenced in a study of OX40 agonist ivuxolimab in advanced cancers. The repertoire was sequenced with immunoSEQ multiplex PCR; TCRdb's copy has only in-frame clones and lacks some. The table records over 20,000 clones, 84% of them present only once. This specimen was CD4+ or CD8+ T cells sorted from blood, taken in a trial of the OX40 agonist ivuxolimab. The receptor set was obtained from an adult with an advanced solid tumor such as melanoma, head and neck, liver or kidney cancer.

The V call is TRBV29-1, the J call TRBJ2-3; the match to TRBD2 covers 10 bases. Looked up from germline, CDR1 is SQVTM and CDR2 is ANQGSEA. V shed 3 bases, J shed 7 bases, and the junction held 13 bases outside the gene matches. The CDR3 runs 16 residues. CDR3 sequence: CSVDGRQRGGRNTQYF. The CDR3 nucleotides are TGCAGCGTTGATGGGCGACAGCGGGGGGGCAGAAATACGCAGTATTTT.

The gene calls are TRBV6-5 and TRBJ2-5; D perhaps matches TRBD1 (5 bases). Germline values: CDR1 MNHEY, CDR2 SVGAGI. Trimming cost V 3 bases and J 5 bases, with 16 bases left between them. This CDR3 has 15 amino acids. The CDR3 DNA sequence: TGTGCCAGCAGTTATCCCGGACAAGGGGTTGAGACCCAGTACTTC. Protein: CASSYPGQGVETQYF.

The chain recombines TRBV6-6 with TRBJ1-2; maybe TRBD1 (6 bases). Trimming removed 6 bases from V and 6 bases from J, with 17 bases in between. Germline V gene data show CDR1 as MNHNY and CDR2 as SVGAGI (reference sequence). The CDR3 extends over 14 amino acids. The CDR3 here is CASRLIGGFDGYTF. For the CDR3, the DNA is TGTGCCAGCAGGCTGATAGGGGGGTTCGATGGCTACACCTTC.

CDR3 coding DNA: TGTGCCAGCAGCCGCATTCCTGGGACTGGAGGCACCGGGGAGCTGTTTTTT. The encoded protein is CASSRIPGTGGTGELFF. The chain combines TRBV4-2 with TRBJ2-2, with D perhaps matching TRBD2 (6 bases). The V end lost 4 bases, the J end lost 4 bases, and 19 bases lay between the germline ends. This CDR3 contains 17 residues. Germline-derived CDR1 and CDR2 are LGHNA and YNFKEQ.

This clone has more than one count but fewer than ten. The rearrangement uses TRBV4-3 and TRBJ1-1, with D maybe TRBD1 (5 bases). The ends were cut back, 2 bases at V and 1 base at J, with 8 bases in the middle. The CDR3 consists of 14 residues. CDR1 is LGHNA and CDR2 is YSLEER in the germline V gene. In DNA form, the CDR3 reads TGCGCCAGCAGCCAATGGGACGGGAACACTGAAGCTTTCTTT. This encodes CASSQWDGNTEAFF.

CDR3 sequence (DNA): TGCGCCAGCAGCCAAGAAGGGACAGGGGATGGGAACACTGAAGCTTTCTTT. It translates to CASSQEGTGDGNTEAFF. The J gene is TRBJ1-1, the V gene TRBV4-3; 10 bases match TRBD1. V was clipped by 0 bases and J by 1 base; unmatched bases: 5. CDR1 and CDR2 (germline): LGHNA, YSLEER. The CDR3 spans 17 residues.

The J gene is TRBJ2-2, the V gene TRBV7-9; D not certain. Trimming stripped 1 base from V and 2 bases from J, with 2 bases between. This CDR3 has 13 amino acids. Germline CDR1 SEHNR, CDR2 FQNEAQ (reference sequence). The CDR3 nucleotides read TGTGCCAGCAGCTTAGATAACACCGGGGAGCTGTTTTTT. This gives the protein CASSLDNTGELFF. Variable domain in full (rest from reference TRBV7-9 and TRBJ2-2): DTGVSQNPRHKITKRGQNVTFRCDPISEHNRLYWYRQTLGQGPEFLTYFQNEAQLEKSRLLSDRFSAERPKGSFSTLEIQRTEQGDSAMYLCASSLDNTGELFFGEGSRLTVL.

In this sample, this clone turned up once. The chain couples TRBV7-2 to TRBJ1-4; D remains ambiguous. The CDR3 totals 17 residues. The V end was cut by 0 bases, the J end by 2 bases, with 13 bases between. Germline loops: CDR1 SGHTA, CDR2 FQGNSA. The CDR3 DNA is TGTGCCAGCAGCTTAGCTCCACCGCGATATACTAATGAAAAACTGTTTTTT. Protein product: CASSLAPPRYTNEKLFF.

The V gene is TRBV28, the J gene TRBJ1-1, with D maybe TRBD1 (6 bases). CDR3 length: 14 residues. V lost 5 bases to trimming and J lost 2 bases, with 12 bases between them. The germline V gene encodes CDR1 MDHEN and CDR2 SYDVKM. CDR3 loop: CASSKHRVNTEAFF. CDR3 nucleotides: TGTGCCAGCAGTAAGCACAGGGTCAACACTGAAGCTTTCTTT.

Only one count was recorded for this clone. The CDR3, as DNA: TGTGCCAGCAGCGCGCGGGACAGGGACGCGGACGAGCAGTACTTC. It specifies CASSARDRDADEQYF. The chain employs TRBV9 and TRBJ2-7, with 9 bases aligning to TRBD1. With 3 bases clipped from V and 5 bases from J, the junction kept 9 bases outside the gene matches. This CDR3 region has 15 residues. The germline V gene has CDR1 SGDLS and CDR2 YYNGEE.

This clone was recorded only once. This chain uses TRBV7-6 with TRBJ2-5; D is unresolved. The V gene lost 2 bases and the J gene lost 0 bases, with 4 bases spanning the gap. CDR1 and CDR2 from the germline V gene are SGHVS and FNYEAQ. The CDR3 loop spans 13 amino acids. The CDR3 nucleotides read TGTGCCAGCAGCTTAACGTACCAAGAGACCCAGTACTTC. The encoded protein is CASSLTYQETQYF. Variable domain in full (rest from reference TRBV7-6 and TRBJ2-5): GAGVSQSPRYKVTKRGQDVALRCDPISGHVSLYWYRQALGQGPEFLTYFNYEAQQDKSGLPNDRFSAERPEGSISTLTIQRTEQRDSAMYRCASSLTYQETQYFGPGTRLLVL.

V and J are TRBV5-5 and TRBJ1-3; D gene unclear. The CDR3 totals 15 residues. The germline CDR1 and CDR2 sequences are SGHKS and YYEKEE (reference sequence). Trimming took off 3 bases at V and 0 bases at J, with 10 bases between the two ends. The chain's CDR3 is CASSSDISSGNTIYF. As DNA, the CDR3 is TGTGCCAGCAGCTCTGACATCTCCTCTGGAAACACCATATATTTT.

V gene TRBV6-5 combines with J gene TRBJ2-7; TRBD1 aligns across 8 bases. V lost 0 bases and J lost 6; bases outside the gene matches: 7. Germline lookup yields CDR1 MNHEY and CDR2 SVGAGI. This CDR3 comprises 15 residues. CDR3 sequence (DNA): TGTGCCAGCAGTTACTCGCCAGGGGGCCTCACCGAGCAGTACTTC. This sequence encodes CASSYSPGGLTEQYF.

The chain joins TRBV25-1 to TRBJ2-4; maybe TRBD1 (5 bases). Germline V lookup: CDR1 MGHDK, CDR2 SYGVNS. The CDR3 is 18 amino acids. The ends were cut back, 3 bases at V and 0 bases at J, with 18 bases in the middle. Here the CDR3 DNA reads TGTGCCAGCAGTGAGGATGACAGCCTGCTCCTAGCCAAAAACATTCAGTACTTC. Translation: CASSEDDSLLLAKNIQYF.

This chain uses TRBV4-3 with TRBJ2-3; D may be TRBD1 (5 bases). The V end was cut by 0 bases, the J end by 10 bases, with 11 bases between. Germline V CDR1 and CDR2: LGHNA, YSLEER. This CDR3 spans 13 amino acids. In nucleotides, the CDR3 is TGCGCCAGCAGCCAAGATCTTACAGGCGCGCAGTATTTT. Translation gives CASSQDLTGAQYF.

CDR3 sequence (DNA): TGTGCCAGCAGCTTAGGGGGACAGGGAGAGCAGTTCTTC. This gives the protein CASSLGGQGEQFF. The chain joins TRBV7-8 to TRBJ2-1; 9 bases agree with TRBD1. Germline-derived CDR1 and CDR2 are SGHVS and FQNEAQ. The CDR3 spans 13 residues. J was trimmed by 10 bases and V by 1 base; bases with no gene match: 2.

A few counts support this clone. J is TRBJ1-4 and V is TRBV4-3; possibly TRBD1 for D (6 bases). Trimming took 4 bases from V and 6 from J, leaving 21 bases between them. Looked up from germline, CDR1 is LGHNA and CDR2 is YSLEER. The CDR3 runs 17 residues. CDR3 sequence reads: CASSPRGGQGLDEKLFF. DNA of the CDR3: TGCGCCAGCAGCCCTCGCGGGGGGCAAGGACTAGATGAAAAACTGTTTTTT.

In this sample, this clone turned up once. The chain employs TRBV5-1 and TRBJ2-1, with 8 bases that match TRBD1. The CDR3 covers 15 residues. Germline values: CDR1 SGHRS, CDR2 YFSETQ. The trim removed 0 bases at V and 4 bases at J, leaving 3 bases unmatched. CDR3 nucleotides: TGCGCCAGCAGCTTGGGACAGGGGTTTTACAATGAGCAGTTCTTC. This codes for CASSLGQGFYNEQFF. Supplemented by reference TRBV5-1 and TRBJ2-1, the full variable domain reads KAGVTQTPRYLIKTRGQQVTLSCSPISGHRSVSWYQQTPGQGLQFLFEYFSETQRNKGNFPGRFSGRQFSNSRSEMNVSTLELGDSALYLCASSLGQGFYNEQFFGPGTRLTVL.

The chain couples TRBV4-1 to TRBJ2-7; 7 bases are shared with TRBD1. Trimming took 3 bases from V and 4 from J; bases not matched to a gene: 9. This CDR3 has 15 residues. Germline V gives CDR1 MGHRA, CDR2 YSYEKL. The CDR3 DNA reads TGCGCCAGCAGCCACCGACAGGGAAGAAGGTACGAGCAGTACTTC. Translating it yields CASSHRQGRRYEQYF.

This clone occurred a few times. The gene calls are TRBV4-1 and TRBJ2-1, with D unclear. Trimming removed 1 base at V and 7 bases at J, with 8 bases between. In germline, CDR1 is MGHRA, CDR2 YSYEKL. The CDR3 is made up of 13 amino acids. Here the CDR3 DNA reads TGCGCCAGCAGCCAAGTATTGCGGAATGAGCAGTTCTTC. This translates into CASSQVLRNEQFF.

As DNA, the CDR3 is TGTGCCAGCAGCCCCCTTTCCTCGGGGGAGCTGTTTTTT. Its translation is CASSPLSSGELFF. V usage is TRBV11-2 and J usage is TRBJ2-2; D gene uncertain. Germline loops: CDR1 SGHAT, CDR2 FQNNGV. The CDR3 loop spans 13 amino acids. Trimming cost V 5 bases and J 8 bases, with 12 bases left between them.

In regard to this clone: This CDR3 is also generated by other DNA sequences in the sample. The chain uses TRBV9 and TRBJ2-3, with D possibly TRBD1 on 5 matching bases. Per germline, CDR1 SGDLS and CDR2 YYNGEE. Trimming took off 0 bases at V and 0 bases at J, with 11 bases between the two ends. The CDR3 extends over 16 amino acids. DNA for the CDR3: TGTGCCAGCAGCGTAGGTCAGGGAACGAGCACAGATACGCAGTATTTT. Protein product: CASSVGQGTSTDTQYF.

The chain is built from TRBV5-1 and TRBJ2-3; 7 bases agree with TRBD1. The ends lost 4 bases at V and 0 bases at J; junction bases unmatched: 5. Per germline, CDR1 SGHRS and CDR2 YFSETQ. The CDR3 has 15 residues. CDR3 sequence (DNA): TGCGCCAGCAGCGGACGGGACAGCAGCACAGATACGCAGTATTTT. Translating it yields CASSGRDSSTDTQYF. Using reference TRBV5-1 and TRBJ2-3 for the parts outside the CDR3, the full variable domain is KAGVTQTPRYLIKTRGQQVTLSCSPISGHRSVSWYQQTPGQGLQFLFEYFSETQRNKGNFPGRFSGRQFSNSRSEMNVSTLELGDSALYLCASSGRDSSTDTQYFGPGTRLTVL.

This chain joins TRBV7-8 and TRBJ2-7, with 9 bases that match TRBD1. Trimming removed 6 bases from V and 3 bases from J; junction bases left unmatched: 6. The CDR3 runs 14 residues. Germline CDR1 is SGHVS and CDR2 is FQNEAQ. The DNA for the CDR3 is TGTGCCAGCAGTTTACAGGGGGCTAACTACGAGCAGTACTTC. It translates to CASSLQGANYEQYF. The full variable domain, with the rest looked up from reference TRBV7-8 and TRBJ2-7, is GAGVSQSPRYKVAKRGQDVALRCDPISGHVSLFWYQQALGQGPEFLTYFQNEAQLDKSGLPSDRFFAERPEGSVSTLKIQRTQQEDSAVYLCASSLQGANYEQYFGPGTRLTVT.

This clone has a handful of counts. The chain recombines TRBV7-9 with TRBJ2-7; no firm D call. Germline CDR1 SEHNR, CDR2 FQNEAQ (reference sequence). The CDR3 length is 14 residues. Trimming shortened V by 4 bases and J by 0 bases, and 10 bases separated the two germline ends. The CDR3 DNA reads TGTGCCAGCAGCTCCCCTTCGGCCTCCTACGAGCAGTACTTC. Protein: CASSSPSASYEQYF.

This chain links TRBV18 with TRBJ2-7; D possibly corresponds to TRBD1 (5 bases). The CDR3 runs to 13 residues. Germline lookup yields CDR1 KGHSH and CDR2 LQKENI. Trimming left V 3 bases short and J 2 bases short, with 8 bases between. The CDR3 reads CASSPDSAYEQYF. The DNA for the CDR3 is TGTGCCAGCTCACCCGACAGCGCCTACGAGCAGTACTTC.

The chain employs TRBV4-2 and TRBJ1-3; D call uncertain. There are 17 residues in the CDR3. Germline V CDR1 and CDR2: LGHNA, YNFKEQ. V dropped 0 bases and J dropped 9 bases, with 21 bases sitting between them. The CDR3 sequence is CASSQDPTRREFVTIYF. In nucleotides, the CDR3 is TGTGCCAGCAGCCAAGATCCTACGAGGAGGGAGTTTGTCACCATATATTTT.

CDR3 protein: CASSVEGQGGPAGELFF. CDR3 coding DNA: TGTGCCAGCAGCGTAGAAGGACAGGGGGGCCCCGCCGGGGAGCTGTTTTTT. V is TRBV9 and J is TRBJ2-2; 10 nucleotides align to TRBD1. Germline CDR1 SGDLS, CDR2 YYNGEE. The J segment lost 6 bases and the V segment lost 0 bases, leaving 8 bases of the junction unmatched. The CDR3 loop spans 17 amino acids.

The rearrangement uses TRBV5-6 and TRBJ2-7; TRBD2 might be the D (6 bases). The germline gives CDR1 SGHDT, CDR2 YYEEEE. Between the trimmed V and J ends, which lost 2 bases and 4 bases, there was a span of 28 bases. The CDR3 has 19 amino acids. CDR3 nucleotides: TGTGCCAGCAGCTTAGTTTTCAGTGTCCGGGACTCAGAGCGGTACGAGCAGTACTTC. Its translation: CASSLVFSVRDSERYEQYF.

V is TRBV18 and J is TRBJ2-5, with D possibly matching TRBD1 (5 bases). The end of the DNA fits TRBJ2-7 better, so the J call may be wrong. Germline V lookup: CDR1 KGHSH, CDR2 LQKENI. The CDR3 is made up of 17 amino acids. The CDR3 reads CASSPTLGGASSYEQYF. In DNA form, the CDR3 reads TGTGCCAGCTCACCAACCCTCGGTGGGGCCAGCTCCTACGAGCAGTACTTC.

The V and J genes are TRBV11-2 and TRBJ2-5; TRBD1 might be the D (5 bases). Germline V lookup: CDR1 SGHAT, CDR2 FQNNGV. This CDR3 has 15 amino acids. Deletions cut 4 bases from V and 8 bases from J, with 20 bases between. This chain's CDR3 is CASSSPAGRPGTQYF. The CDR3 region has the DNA TGTGCCAGCAGCTCCCCGGCAGGGCGCCCAGGTACCCAGTACTTC.

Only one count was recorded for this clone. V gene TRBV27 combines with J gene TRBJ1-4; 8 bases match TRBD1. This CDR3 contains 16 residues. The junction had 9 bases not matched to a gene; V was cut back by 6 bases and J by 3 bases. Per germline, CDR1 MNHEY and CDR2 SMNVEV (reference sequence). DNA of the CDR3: TGTGCCAGCAGAACGGGACAGGCGGGAGCTAATGAAAAACTGTTTTTT. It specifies CASRTGQAGANEKLFF.